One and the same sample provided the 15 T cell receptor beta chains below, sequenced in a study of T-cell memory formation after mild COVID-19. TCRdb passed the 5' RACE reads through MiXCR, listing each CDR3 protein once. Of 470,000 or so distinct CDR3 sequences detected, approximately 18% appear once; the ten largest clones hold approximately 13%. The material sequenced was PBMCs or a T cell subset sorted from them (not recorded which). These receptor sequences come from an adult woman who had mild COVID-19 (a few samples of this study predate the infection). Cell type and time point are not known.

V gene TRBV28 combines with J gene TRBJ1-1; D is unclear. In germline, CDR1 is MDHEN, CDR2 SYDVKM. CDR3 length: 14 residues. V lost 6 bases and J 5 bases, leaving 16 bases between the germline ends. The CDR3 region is CASRTGVSETEAFF. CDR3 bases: TGTGCCAGCAGAACCGGGGTTTCTGAAACTGAAGCTTTCTTT.

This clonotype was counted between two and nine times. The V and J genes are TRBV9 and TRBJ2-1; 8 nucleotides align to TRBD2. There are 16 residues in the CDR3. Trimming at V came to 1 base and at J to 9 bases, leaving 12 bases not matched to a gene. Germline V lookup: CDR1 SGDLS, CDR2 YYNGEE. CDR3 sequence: CASSVSLAAADGEQFF. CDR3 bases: TGTGCCAGCAGCGTATCACTAGCGGCTGCTGACGGTGAGCAGTTCTTC.

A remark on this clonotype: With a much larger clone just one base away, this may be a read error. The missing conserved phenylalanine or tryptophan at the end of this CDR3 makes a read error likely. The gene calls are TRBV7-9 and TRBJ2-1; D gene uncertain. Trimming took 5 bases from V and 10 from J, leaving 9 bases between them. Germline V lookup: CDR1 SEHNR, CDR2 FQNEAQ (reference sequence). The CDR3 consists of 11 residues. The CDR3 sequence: CASSLVREQFL. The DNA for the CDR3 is TGTGCCAGCAGCCTAGTGAGGGAGCAGTTCTTA.

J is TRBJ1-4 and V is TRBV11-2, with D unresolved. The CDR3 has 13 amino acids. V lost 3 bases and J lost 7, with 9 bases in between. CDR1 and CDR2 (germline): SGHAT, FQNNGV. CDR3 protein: CASSLSRVEKLFF. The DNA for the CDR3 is TGTGCCAGCAGCTTGTCGAGGGTTGAAAAACTGTTTTTT.

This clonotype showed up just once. CDR3 nucleotide sequence: TGTGCCAGCAGCTTACAGGGGACGCAGCCCCAGCATTTT. Translating gives CASSLQGTQPQHF. The rearrangement uses TRBV7-9 and TRBJ1-5, with D maybe TRBD1 (6 bases). Germline CDR1 reads SEHNR; CDR2 reads FQNEAQ (reference sequence). The V and J ends lost 2 bases and 7 bases respectively, with 9 bases between them. CDR3 length: 13 amino acids.

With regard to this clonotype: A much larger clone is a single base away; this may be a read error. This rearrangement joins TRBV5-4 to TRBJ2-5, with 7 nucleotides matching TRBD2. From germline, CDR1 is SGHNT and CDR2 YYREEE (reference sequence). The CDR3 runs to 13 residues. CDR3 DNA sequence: TGTGACAGCAGCGGGGACGGTCAAGAGACCCAGTACTTC. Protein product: CDSSGDGQETQYF.

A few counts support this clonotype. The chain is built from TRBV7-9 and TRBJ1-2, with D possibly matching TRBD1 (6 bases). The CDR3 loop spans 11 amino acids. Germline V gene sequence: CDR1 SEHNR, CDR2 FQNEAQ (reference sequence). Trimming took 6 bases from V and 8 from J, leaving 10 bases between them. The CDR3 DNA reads TGTGCCAGCAGACGACAGGACGGCTACACCTTC. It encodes CASRRQDGYTF. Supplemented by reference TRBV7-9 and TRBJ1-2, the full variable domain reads DTGVSQNPRHKITKRGQNVTFRCDPISEHNRLYWYRQTLGQGPEFLTYFQNEAQLEKSRLLSDRFSAERPKGSFSTLEIQRTEQGDSAMYLCASRRQDGYTFGSGTRLTVV.

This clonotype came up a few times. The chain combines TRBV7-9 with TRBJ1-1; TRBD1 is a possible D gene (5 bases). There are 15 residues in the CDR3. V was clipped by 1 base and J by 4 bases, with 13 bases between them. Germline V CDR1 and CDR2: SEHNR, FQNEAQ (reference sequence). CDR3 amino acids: CASSLGFRDTTEAFF. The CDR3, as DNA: TGTGCCAGCAGCTTAGGCTTCAGGGATACCACTGAAGCTTTCTTT. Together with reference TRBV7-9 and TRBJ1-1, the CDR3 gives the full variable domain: DTGVSQNPRHKITKRGQNVTFRCDPISEHNRLYWYRQTLGQGPEFLTYFQNEAQLEKSRLLSDRFSAERPKGSFSTLEIQRTEQGDSAMYLCASSLGFRDTTEAFFGQGTRLTVV.

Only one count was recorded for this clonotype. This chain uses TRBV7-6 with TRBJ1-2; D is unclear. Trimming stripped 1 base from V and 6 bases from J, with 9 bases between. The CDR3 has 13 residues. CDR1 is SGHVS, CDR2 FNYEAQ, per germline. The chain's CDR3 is CASSLDGHDGYTF. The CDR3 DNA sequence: TGTGCCAGCAGCTTAGACGGCCACGATGGCTACACCTTC.

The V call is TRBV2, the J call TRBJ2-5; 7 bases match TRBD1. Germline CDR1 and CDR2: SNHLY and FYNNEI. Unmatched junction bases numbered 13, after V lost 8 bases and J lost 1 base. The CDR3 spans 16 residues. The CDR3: CASGKMGQLGQETQYF. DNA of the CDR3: TGTGCCAGCGGAAAGATGGGACAGCTAGGCCAAGAGACCCAGTACTTC.

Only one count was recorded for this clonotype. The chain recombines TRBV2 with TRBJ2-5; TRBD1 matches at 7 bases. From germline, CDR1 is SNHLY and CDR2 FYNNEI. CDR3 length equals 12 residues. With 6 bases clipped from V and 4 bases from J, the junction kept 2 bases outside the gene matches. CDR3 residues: CASRQGRETQYF. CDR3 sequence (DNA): TGTGCCAGCAGACAGGGGAGAGAGACCCAGTACTTC.

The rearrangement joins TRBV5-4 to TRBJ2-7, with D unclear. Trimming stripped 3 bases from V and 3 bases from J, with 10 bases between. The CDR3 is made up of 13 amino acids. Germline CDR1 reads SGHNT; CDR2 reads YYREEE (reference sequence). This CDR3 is CASSSPYNYEQYF. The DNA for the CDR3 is TGTGCCAGCAGCTCTCCTTATAACTACGAGCAGTACTTC.

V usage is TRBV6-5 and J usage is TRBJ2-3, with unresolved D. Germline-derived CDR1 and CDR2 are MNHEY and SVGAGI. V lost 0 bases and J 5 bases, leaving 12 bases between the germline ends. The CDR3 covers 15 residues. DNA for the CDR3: TGTGCCAGCAGTTACTCCCGGGCAACGGGAGATACGCAGTATTTT. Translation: CASSYSRATGDTQYF.

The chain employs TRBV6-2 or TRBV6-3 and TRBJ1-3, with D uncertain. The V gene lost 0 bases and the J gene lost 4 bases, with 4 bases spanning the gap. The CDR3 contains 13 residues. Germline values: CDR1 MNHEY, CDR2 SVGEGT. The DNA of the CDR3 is TGTGCCAGCAGTTACTCTTCCGGAAACACCATATATTTT. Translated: CASSYSSGNTIYF.

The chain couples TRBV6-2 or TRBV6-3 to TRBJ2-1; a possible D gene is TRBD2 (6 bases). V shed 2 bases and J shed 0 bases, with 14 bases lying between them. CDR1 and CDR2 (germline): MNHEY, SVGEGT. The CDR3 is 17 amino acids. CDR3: CASSYPGLKFSYNEQFF. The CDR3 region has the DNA TGTGCCAGCAGTTACCCAGGACTAAAGTTCTCCTACAATGAGCAGTTCTTC.